One sample yielded the 29 T cell receptor beta chains listed below, sequenced in a study of blood T cell repertoires in COVID-19. Data came from immunoSEQ multiplex PCR; TCRdb stores just in-frame clones and leaves some out. The sample holds approximately 150,000 clones, roughly 84% seen once. The sequenced material came from peripheral blood. Receptor source: a man aged 25 to 45 with COVID-19, enrolled during active disease.

The chain combines TRBV7-3 with TRBJ1-1, with TRBD1 matching over 7 bases. Trimming removed 8 bases from V and 3 bases from J; junction bases left unmatched: 3. The CDR3 runs 12 residues. CDR1 and CDR2 from the germline V gene are SGHTA and FQGTGA. The CDR3 DNA reads as TGTGCCAGCGGGGACAGTGACACTGAAGCTTTCTTT. The encoded protein is CASGDSDTEAFF.

The chain joins TRBV18 to TRBJ2-7; 7 positions match TRBD1. From germline, CDR1 is KGHSH and CDR2 LQKENI. J was trimmed by 6 bases and V by 5 bases; bases with no gene match: 10. The CDR3 sequence is 14 residues long. In DNA form, the CDR3 reads TGTGCCAGCTCAAGAACCGGGACAGAGGGCGAGCAGTACTTC. As protein: CASSRTGTEGEQYF. Looking up the rest from reference TRBV18 and TRBJ2-7 gives the full variable domain: NAGVMQNPRHLVRRRGQEARLRCSPMKGHSHVYWYRQLPEEGLKFMVYLQKENIIDESGMPKERFSAEFPKEGPSILRIQQVVRGDSAAYFCASSRTGTEGEQYFGPGTRLTVT.

The CDR3 DNA follows: TGTGCCAGCAGCCAAGAGGGACTAGAGACCTACGAGCAGTACTTC. Translating gives CASSQEGLETYEQYF. The genes are TRBV4-2 and TRBJ2-7, with TRBD2 matching over 8 bases. There are 15 residues in the CDR3. Germline-derived CDR1 and CDR2 are LGHNA and YNFKEQ. The V gene end was trimmed by 0 bases and the J gene end by 2 bases; junction bases not matched to a gene: 3.

Only one count was recorded for this clone. The V gene is TRBV4-2, the J gene TRBJ2-7, with D perhaps matching TRBD2 (6 bases). Germline CDR1 and CDR2: LGHNA and YNFKEQ. This CDR3 is 17 amino acids long. The germline V and J ends were trimmed by 0 bases and 5 bases, with 20 bases remaining between them. This chain's CDR3 is CASSQDGGLKEGHEQYF. CDR3 DNA: TGTGCCAGCAGCCAAGATGGAGGGCTAAAGGAAGGCCACGAGCAGTACTTC.

This clone showed up just a few times. The rearrangement links TRBV28 to TRBJ1-5; 9 bases fit TRBD1. With V trimmed by 5 bases and J by 5 bases, 10 bases remained unmatched. The germline gives CDR1 MDHEN, CDR2 SYDVKM. The CDR3 length is 16 residues. Written as DNA, the CDR3 is TGTGCCAGCAGTCCGTACCGGGACAGGGCTGATCAGCCCCAGCATTTT. Amino acids: CASSPYRDRADQPQHF.

The V and J genes are TRBV9 and TRBJ2-7; weak D call: TRBD1 (6 bases). Trimming removed 1 base from V and 3 bases from J, with 14 bases in between. This CDR3 spans 15 amino acids. Germline-derived CDR1 and CDR2 are SGDLS and YYNGEE. DNA for the CDR3: TGTGCCAGCAGCGTAAGCGTACAGGGAGACTACGAGCAGTACTTC. Amino acid sequence: CASSVSVQGDYEQYF.

V usage is TRBV6-2 or TRBV6-3 and J usage is TRBJ2-7, with 9 bases that match TRBD2. Losses at the gene ends were 4 bases for V and 5 bases for J; bases not matched to a gene: 9. The CDR3 has 15 amino acids. Per the germline V gene, CDR1 is MNHEY and CDR2 is SVGEGT. In DNA, the CDR3 is TGTGCCAGCAGTTCAGTAGCGGGAGAGGGCCACGAGCAGTACTTC. Protein product: CASSSVAGEGHEQYF.

The chain recombines TRBV2 with TRBJ2-7; 7 positions agree with TRBD1. J gave up 1 base and V 7 bases, and 1 base lay outside the gene matches. The CDR3 runs 12 residues. Germline V CDR1 and CDR2: SNHLY, FYNNEI. As DNA, the CDR3 is TGTGCCAGCACGGACAGGTCCTACGAGCAGTACTTC. Translation gives CASTDRSYEQYF.

This chain links TRBV6-5 with TRBJ1-5; perhaps TRBD1 as D (6 bases). The germline gives CDR1 MNHEY, CDR2 SVGAGI. Trimming shortened V by 7 bases and J by 3 bases, and 13 bases separated the two germline ends. The CDR3 covers 14 residues. CDR3 sequence reads: CASKQGLDNQPQHF. As DNA, the CDR3 is TGTGCCAGCAAACAGGGTTTAGACAATCAGCCCCAGCATTTT.

Details on this clone: Other DNA variants within this sample encode the same CDR3. The gene calls are TRBV9 and TRBJ1-2; D gene unclear. The CDR3 covers 14 residues. Germline V gives CDR1 SGDLS, CDR2 YYNGEE. V lost 0 bases and J 5 bases, leaving 11 bases between the germline ends. The DNA for the CDR3 is TGTGCCAGCAGCGTAGAAGAGGGTCCATATGGCTACACCTTC. Protein sequence: CASSVEEGPYGYTF.

The J gene is TRBJ2-2, the V gene TRBV28; weak D call: TRBD2 (6 bases). There are 13 residues in the CDR3. Looked up from germline, CDR1 is MDHEN and CDR2 is SYDVKM. Between the trimmed V and J ends, which lost 5 bases and 7 bases, there was a span of 11 bases. The CDR3 nucleotides are TGTGCCAGCAGTGGACTAACTGTCGGGGAGCTGTTTTTT. This sequence encodes CASSGLTVGELFF.

This rearrangement joins TRBV6-4 to TRBJ2-2, with D possibly being TRBD2 (5 bases). The CDR3 runs 15 residues. CDR1 and CDR2 from the germline V gene are MRHNA and SNTAGT. Deletions cut 0 bases from V and 8 bases from J, with 13 bases between. This CDR3 is CASSDSGSAGGELFF. As DNA, the CDR3 is TGTGCCAGCAGTGACTCGGGTAGCGCCGGAGGGGAGCTGTTTTTT.

The J gene is TRBJ2-2, the V gene TRBV5-8, with 7 bases matching TRBD2. The junction had 12 bases not matched to a gene; V was cut back by 2 bases and J by 5 bases. The CDR3 totals 17 residues. Germline V gene lookup returns CDR1 SGHTS and CDR2 YDEGEE. DNA of the CDR3: TGTGCCAGCAGCTTCGGGGGGTGGCGGGAGATGACCGGGGAGCTGTTTTTT. This translates into CASSFGGWREMTGELFF.

The chain carries TRBV30 and TRBJ1-1; D may be TRBD1 (6 bases). CDR3 length equals 14 residues. Trimming took 2 bases from V and 0 from J, leaving 10 bases between them. The germline V gene has CDR1 GTSNPN and CDR2 SVGIG (reference sequence). CDR3 sequence (DNA): TGTGCCTGGAGTAGGACAGTTATGAACACTGAAGCTTTCTTT. Protein: CAWSRTVMNTEAFF.

The genes are TRBV19 and TRBJ1-5; 7 nucleotides line up with TRBD1. The CDR3 is 15 residues long. The trim removed 7 bases at V and 5 bases at J, leaving 11 bases unmatched. Germline values: CDR1 LNHDA, CDR2 SQIVND (reference sequence). The CDR3 coding sequence is TGTGCCAGTACCCCTGGACAGGCCACAGATCAGCCCCAGCATTTT. This sequence encodes CASTPGQATDQPQHF.

The chain links TRBV5-1 to TRBJ2-7, with 10 bases aligning to TRBD1. V gave up 4 bases and J gave up 5 bases; unmatched junction bases: 6. CDR3 size: 14 residues. Germline-derived CDR1 and CDR2 are SGHRS and YFSETQ. CDR3 DNA: TGCGCCAGCAGCCCGGACAGGGGGAACGACGAGCAGTACTTC. Protein sequence: CASSPDRGNDEQYF.

V usage is TRBV6-6 and J usage is TRBJ2-1; weak D call: TRBD1 (5 bases). The V gene's germline CDR1 is MNHNY and CDR2 SVGAGI (reference sequence). Trimming pared 6 bases from V and 2 bases from J, leaving 8 bases between. This CDR3 region has 13 residues. CDR3 loop: CASSKDTYNEQFF. CDR3 sequence (DNA): TGTGCCAGCAGCAAGGACACCTACAATGAGCAGTTCTTC.

The chain joins TRBV30 to TRBJ2-7; tentatively, D is TRBD2 (6 bases). V was pared by 1 base and J by 2 bases, with 6 bases between. CDR3 size: 12 residues. CDR1 and CDR2 from the germline V gene are GTSNPN and SVGIG (reference sequence). The CDR3 is CAWSGGAYEQYF. In nucleotides, the CDR3 is TGTGCCTGGAGTGGGGGGGCCTACGAGCAGTACTTC.

CDR3 coding DNA: TGTGAAGGGGACAGGGGCTACGAGCAGTACTTC. Translation gives CEGDRGYEQYF. The chain uses TRBV27 and TRBJ2-7; 10 bases are shared with TRBD1. Germline CDR1 is MNHEY and CDR2 is SMNVEV (reference sequence). This CDR3 has 11 amino acids.

The genes are TRBV27 and TRBJ2-1; 7 positions agree with TRBD2. Germline loops: CDR1 MNHEY, CDR2 SMNVEV (reference sequence). V was pared by 6 bases and J by 6 bases, with 5 bases of the junction left unmatched. This CDR3 comprises 13 residues. CDR3 nucleotides: TGTGCCAGCAGCCCGACTAGCCTCAATGAGCAGTTCTTC. This translates into CASSPTSLNEQFF.

The gene calls are TRBV5-1 and TRBJ2-5, with 9 bases fitting TRBD1. This CDR3 is built from 14 residues. Germline V lookup: CDR1 SGHRS, CDR2 YFSETQ. With 1 base clipped from V and 5 bases from J, the junction kept 3 bases outside the gene matches. CDR3 sequence: CASSLTGGKETQYF. The CDR3 bases are TGCGCCAGCAGCTTGACAGGGGGCAAGGAGACCCAGTACTTC.

The genes are TRBV6-5 and TRBJ1-1; D ambiguous. Trimming pared 0 bases from V and 3 bases from J, leaving 8 bases between. The CDR3 extends over 14 amino acids. In germline, CDR1 is MNHEY, CDR2 SVGAGI. The CDR3, as DNA: TGTGCCAGCAGTTACTCCCGCCCGGACACTGAAGCTTTCTTT. Protein: CASSYSRPDTEAFF.

This chain connects TRBV20-1 to TRBJ1-2, with D uncertain. Germline values: CDR1 DFQATT, CDR2 SNEGSKA (reference sequence). This CDR3 has 11 amino acids. The ends were cut back, 1 base at V and 3 bases at J, with 3 bases in the middle. The CDR3 is CSARGDYGYTF. For the CDR3, the DNA is TGCAGTGCTAGAGGAGACTATGGCTACACCTTC.

The rearrangement joins TRBV9 to TRBJ1-2, with 9 nucleotides matching TRBD1. Germline-derived CDR1 and CDR2 are SGDLS and YYNGEE. This CDR3 is 14 amino acids long. Trimming took 3 bases from V and 4 from J; bases not matched to a gene: 4. The CDR3 nucleotides are TGTGCCAGCAGCGACTCGACAGGGGGCTATGGCTACACCTTC. It yields the protein CASSDSTGGYGYTF. Supplemented by reference TRBV9 and TRBJ1-2, the full variable domain reads DSGVTQTPKHLITATGQRVTLRCSPRSGDLSVYWYQQSLDQGLQFLIQYYNGEERAKGNILERFSAQQFPDLHSELNLSSLELGDSALYFCASSDSTGGYGYTFGSGTRLTVV.

CDR3 protein: CASGDTGTYEQYF. In nucleotides, the CDR3 is TGTGCCAGCGGGGACACGGGCACCTACGAGCAGTACTTC. The chain joins TRBV2 to TRBJ2-7, with D possibly TRBD1 on 6 matching bases. The length of the CDR3 is 13 residues. The V gene's germline CDR1 is SNHLY and CDR2 FYNNEI. The ends were cut back, 8 bases at V and 2 bases at J, with 13 bases in the middle.

The chain employs TRBV20-1 and TRBJ1-1; TRBD1 agrees at 7 bases. After removal of 2 bases from V and 10 bases from J, the junction contained 4 bases not matched to a gene. The CDR3 extends over 11 amino acids. CDR1 is DFQATT, CDR2 SNEGSKA, per germline (reference sequence). The CDR3 spells CSARPDRAAFF. In nucleotides, the CDR3 is TGCAGTGCTAGACCCGACAGGGCAGCTTTCTTT.

The rearrangement uses TRBV19 and TRBJ1-5; 10 bases match TRBD1. CDR1 is LNHDA and CDR2 is SQIVND in the germline V gene (reference sequence). This CDR3 has 13 amino acids. V shed 5 bases, J shed 9 bases, and the junction held 4 bases outside the gene matches. CDR3 in DNA: TGTGCCAGTAGTGGGGGACAGGGGCGGCCCCAGCATTTT. Its protein is CASSGGQGRPQHF.

The chain employs TRBV21-1 and TRBJ2-1; TRBD2, the table's D call, was not compared with the DNA. TRBV21-1 is a pseudogene locus. The CDR3 is 15 amino acids. The CDR3 is CASSSTGDGRNEQFF. Here the CDR3 DNA reads TGTGCCAGCAGCAGTACGGGAGATGGGAGGAATGAGCAGTTCTTC.

The V and J genes are TRBV3-1 (or the pseudogene TRBV3-2) and TRBJ1-3; 7 bases align to TRBD1. The CDR3 is made up of 14 amino acids. The germline gives CDR1 LGHDT, CDR2 YNNKEL (reference sequence). J was trimmed by 4 bases and V by 5 bases; bases with no gene match: 5. The CDR3 loop reads CASSSSGGGNTIYF. The CDR3 DNA follows: TGTGCCAGCAGCTCATCAGGGGGAGGAAACACCATATATTTT.